The text below deals with one TCR beta chain. Its target antigen remains unknown. One base away there is no much larger clone; base qualities are not given. The CDR3 regions of human TCRbeta chains were analyzed by immunosequencing. In the authors' own workflow: Repertoire TCRs were checked for matches against a reference library of SARS-CoV-2-specific TCRs that had been generated using the MIRA antigen-specificity platform. Breadth was defined as the fraction of unique TCRs that were SARS-CoV-2-associated. Depth was defined as the fraction of total T cells that were SARS-CoV-2-associated. Using the MIRA data, each spike-specific TCR was mapped to the spike region that the TCR reacts to and placed in a CD4 or CD8 class. Log10-transformed breadth and depth values were compared by one-way ANOVA with Sidak's multiple comparisons tests. TCRdb took this table from immuneACCESS and kept in-frame rearrangements with V and J called. Such tables lack part of the clones; where checked against another copy, unresolved V genes explain under half of the gap, and the rest is unexplained. V, J and clone size derive from that table, while D and trimming were established from the DNA sequence. The sample contains about 100,000 clones, 88% of them found a single time. The ten biggest clones cover 1.8% of the sample.

The time point label, as the study defines it: baseline before first vaccination. Samples from vaccinated people were obtained from the UK trials COV001 and COV002, which included a single-blind randomized controlled phase 2/3 trial of AZD1222 (ChAdOx1 nCoV-19) in healthy adults. For TCRbeta chain sequencing, PBMC samples were collected from trial participants at day 0 and at day 28 after the second dose. The data derive from a study of T cell responses to AZD1222 COVID-19 vaccine (dated by TCRdb to about 2021). For context, the study as a whole: Because spike-specific TCR depth and breadth did not differ between the two schedules, AZD1222 recipients who got a second dose at roughly 4 weeks were pooled with those who got a second dose at roughly 12 weeks. TCR sequencing covered about 230 trial participants: 207 given two doses of AZD1222 and approximately 26 given two doses of MenACWY control vaccine. Trial participants were enrolled by age into 18-55, 56-69 and 70-plus year subgroups, with around 150, 28 and 57 TCR-sequenced participants respectively. The investigation overall reported the following: In the small 56-69-year group, the increase in depth fell short of significance, most likely because of low power. The whole spike protein was spanned by vaccine-associated CD4 TCRs, and dominant responses were seen in regions 160-218 and 743-854. Reportedly, almost half of the unique spike-specific TCRs recognized epitopes lying outside the regions that are mutated in the B.1.351 and B.1.1.7 variants. Conclusions about previously exposed vaccinees were limited because only 6 or 7 AZD1222 recipients were SARS-CoV-2 seropositive at baseline. Participants were mostly white British and included more females than males, and it was suggested by the authors that clonal diversity may have been underestimated. Because no samples from the day 14 peak response were available, repertoires could be characterized only after the peak T cell response. Spike-specific TCR breadth and depth rose significantly after two AZD1222 doses compared with day 0 and with MenACWY recipients.

The clonotype originates from an adult in good health. The specimen comprised peripheral blood, sampled on day 0 of AZD1222 vaccination.

In nucleotide form, the sequence is TGTGCCAGCAGCGTAGGAGGTAGCGGGACCTACAATGAGCAGTTCTTC. Translation gives CASSVGGSGTYNEQFF. The V and J genes are TRBV9 and TRBJ2-1, and 8 junctional nucleotides match TRBD2. The germline V end is reduced by 0 bases and the J end by 2 bases; junction bases left unmatched: 4. Measured from the cysteine to the phenylalanine, the CDR3 is 16 residues long. Kept here is only the CDR3 DNA, which spans 48 bases and is read in frame from base 1. The germline V gene provides CDR1 SGDLS and CDR2 YYNGEE.